The clone carrying this T cell receptor beta chain was found a few times. This specimen belongs to a study of blood T cells in healthy people across ages. Study information: T cells yielded about one barcoded beta molecule per two cells through template switching.

Healthy Caucasian individuals from Russia aged about 6 to 95 were enrolled as donors. Each sample had at least 6 million PBMCs isolated. The germline V and J ends were trimmed by 5 bases and 4 bases, with 14 bases remaining between them. CDR1 KGHSH and CDR2 LQKENI come from the germline V gene. This CDR3 is 14 amino acids long. A second roughly 6 to 12 cycle PCR used barcoded and J-beta primers. MiXCR was run by TCRdb on the 5' RACE reads, yielding one entry per CDR3 protein. Here the sample spans 1.4 million or so distinct CDR3 sequences, 40% to 45% being singletons. This receptor was identified in a woman aged 18 to 35 in good health. The gene calls are TRBV18 and TRBJ1-2; possibly TRBD1 for D (5 bases). Sequencing input: blood. Written as DNA, the CDR3 is TGTGCCAGCTCAACATTAGACAGCATCTATGGCTACACCTTC. Its protein product is CASSTLDSIYGYTF.